The rows below give T cell receptor beta chains drawn from one sample of a study of circulating tumor DNA in untreated peripheral T-cell lymphoma. The data were produced by immunoSEQ multiplex PCR, yet TCRdb's version contains in-frame clones alone and is incomplete. The top ten clones hold roughly 25% of a sample with more than 2,000 clones, over 75% of them seen once. The sample taken for sequencing was cell-free DNA from blood serum. These receptors were collected from a human donor with peripheral T-cell lymphoma. Both conserved end residues are part of each CDR3. Each record gives: D gene, J gene, clone size, V gene, CDR3 protein. The D gene is left open where the match is weak. Not every row has a clone size; where given, it reads once, few, many or a size class.

D gene: .; J gene: TRBJ1-1; clone size: .; V gene: TRBV6-5; CDR3 protein: CASRTGGTEAFF
D gene: TRBD2; J gene: TRBJ2-6; clone size: .; V gene: TRBV4-2; CDR3 protein: CASSQDEVAGSSGANVLTF
D gene: .; J gene: TRBJ2-5; clone size: .; V gene: TRBV5-5; CDR3 protein: CASSLRRGLGQETQYF
D gene: .; J gene: TRBJ1-1; clone size: .; V gene: TRBV7-9; CDR3 protein: CASSPFGRAFF
D gene: TRBD1; J gene: TRBJ1-1; clone size: .; V gene: TRBV28; CDR3 protein: CASSLLGTGGKNTEAFF
D gene: TRBD1; J gene: TRBJ2-3; clone size: .; V gene: TRBV7-9; CDR3 protein: CASSAPPGQGNTDTQYF
D gene: TRBD2; J gene: TRBJ2-2; clone size: .; V gene: TRBV19; CDR3 protein: CATLRAGTSKGGELFF
D gene: TRBD1; J gene: TRBJ2-6; clone size: .; V gene: TRBV19; CDR3 protein: CASSSGTGGAGANVLTF
D gene: .; J gene: TRBJ2-5; clone size: .; V gene: TRBV18; CDR3 protein: CASSPRAQETQYF
D gene: TRBD1; J gene: TRBJ2-7; clone size: .; V gene: TRBV6-5; CDR3 protein: CASSPRQGGYEQYF
D gene: .; J gene: TRBJ1-6; clone size: .; V gene: TRBV4-1; CDR3 protein: CASSQDIPGALNNSPLHF
D gene: TRBD1; J gene: TRBJ2-7; clone size: .; V gene: TRBV7-6; CDR3 protein: CASSPGTGGKWSYEQYF
D gene: TRBD1; J gene: TRBJ1-2; clone size: once; V gene: TRBV6-5; CDR3 protein: CASNRGQGNGYTF
D gene: TRBD1; J gene: TRBJ1-1; clone size: .; V gene: TRBV7-2; CDR3 protein: CASSSQSGQPSSGTFF
D gene: TRBD2; J gene: TRBJ2-7; clone size: .; V gene: TRBV5-1; CDR3 protein: CASSALPGTRDEQYF
D gene: TRBD1; J gene: TRBJ2-3; clone size: .; V gene: TRBV19; CDR3 protein: CASYGTGTDTQYF
D gene: TRBD2; J gene: TRBJ2-7; clone size: .; V gene: TRBV19; CDR3 protein: CATRPGTNSYEQYF
D gene: .; J gene: TRBJ1-5; clone size: few; V gene: TRBV19; CDR3 protein: CASSTGYQPQHF
D gene: TRBD1; J gene: TRBJ2-1; clone size: once; V gene: TRBV6-4; CDR3 protein: CASSPHRGRVYEQFF
D gene: TRBD1; J gene: TRBJ2-3; clone size: .; V gene: TRBV11-2; CDR3 protein: CASSLGTGYSQVGTDTQYF
D gene: .; J gene: TRBJ2-3; clone size: .; V gene: TRBV18; CDR3 protein: CASSPTIITSTDTQYF
D gene: TRBD1; J gene: TRBJ2-7; clone size: few; V gene: TRBV5-4; CDR3 protein: CASSARTGPTYEQYF
D gene: .; J gene: TRBJ1-6; clone size: .; V gene: TRBV5-1; CDR3 protein: CASSLAGYGSPLHF
D gene: .; J gene: TRBJ1-3; clone size: .; V gene: TRBV20-1; CDR3 protein: CSASGNTIYF
D gene: .; J gene: TRBJ1-6; clone size: .; V gene: TRBV9; CDR3 protein: CASSEGVSYNSPLHF
D gene: .; J gene: TRBJ2-2; clone size: .; V gene: TRBV27; CDR3 protein: CASSLRIAVTGGELFF
D gene: TRBD2; J gene: TRBJ2-1; clone size: once; V gene: TRBV5-4; CDR3 protein: CASTASGGMSNEQFF
D gene: .; J gene: TRBJ1-1; clone size: .; V gene: TRBV6-5; CDR3 protein: CASRSGGKAFF
D gene: TRBD1; J gene: TRBJ1-1; clone size: .; V gene: TRBV5-1; CDR3 protein: CASSFSSRGQTEAFF
D gene: TRBD2; J gene: TRBJ2-3; clone size: .; V gene: TRBV30; CDR3 protein: CAWRVAGGADTQYF
D gene: .; J gene: TRBJ1-4; clone size: .; V gene: TRBV14; CDR3 protein: CASSEQGLPNEKLFF
D gene: .; J gene: TRBJ1-1; clone size: .; V gene: TRBV29-1; CDR3 protein: CSVRKVLNTEAFF
D gene: .; J gene: TRBJ1-1; clone size: .; V gene: TRBV7-2; CDR3 protein: CASSLGASNTEAFF
D gene: .; J gene: TRBJ1-2; clone size: .; V gene: TRBV7-2; CDR3 protein: CASSSYPPKASGYTF
D gene: TRBD2; J gene: TRBJ2-1; clone size: .; V gene: TRBV5-1; CDR3 protein: CASSLLVAGGYNEQFF
D gene: .; J gene: TRBJ1-3; clone size: once; V gene: TRBV14; CDR3 protein: CASSQVGNTIYF